Reported below is one T cell receptor beta chain. Its antigen is as yet unknown. The data originate from a study of T cell responses to AZD1222 COVID-19 vaccine. Study summary: Second-dose schedules of about 4 or about 12 weeks were combined.

Per germline, CDR1 SGHVS and CDR2 FQNEAQ. This CDR3 region has 17 residues. Trimming cost V 5 bases and J 2 bases, with 19 bases left between them. The table came from immunoSEQ multiplex PCR; TCRdb's copy has only in-frame clones and leaves some out. The sample consists of approximately 190,000 clones, approximately 92% of them appearing once. Whole-study results and caveats: Vaccination with two AZD1222 doses was followed by a rise in Spike-specific TCR breadth and depth. Clonal diversity may have been underestimated in mostly white British donors. Nearly half of the spike-specific TCRs reportedly recognize variant regions that carry no mutations.

The receptor comes from an adult in good health. Sequenced material: peripheral blood, taken on day 0 of AZD1222 vaccination. This chain uses TRBV7-8 with TRBJ1-5; possible D gene TRBD1, 5 bases. The CDR3 DNA sequence: TGTGCCAGCAGCCTAGGGACCTCCGGAAGAGGCAATCAGCCCCAGCATTTT. Residues: CASSLGTSGRGNQPQHF.